This T cell receptor beta chain is drawn from a study of human T cells and chemical hapten exposure. MiXCR was run by TCRdb on the RACE reads, yielding one entry per CDR3 protein. This table has 95,000 to 150,000 distinct CDR3 sequences, approximately 13% appearing once. Trimming took 3 bases from V and 5 from J; bases not matched to a gene: 3. Germline-derived CDR1 and CDR2 are SGHVS and FNYEAQ. There are 13 residues in the CDR3. As for time point: pre-sensitization, week 0. Treatment noted: therapeutic diphenylcyclopropenone sensitization with weekly scalp DPC. The TCR comes from a woman aged 18-35 years with alopecia areata. Some clones in this sample may be carry-over from other donors' samples. This chain uses TRBV7-6 with TRBJ2-7; TRBD1 aligns across 8 bases. Source: whole blood, taken in connection with sensitization to the hapten diphenylcyclopropenone (DPC). As DNA, the CDR3 is TGTGCCAGCAGCTTTGGACAGGGAAACGAGCAGTACTTC. It translates to CASSFGQGNEQYF. Filled out from reference TRBV7-6 and TRBJ2-7, the complete variable domain reads GAGVSQSPRYKVTKRGQDVALRCDPISGHVSLYWYRQALGQGPEFLTYFNYEAQQDKSGLPNDRFSAERPEGSISTLTIQRTEQRDSAMYRCASSFGQGNEQYFGPGTRLTVT.